This paragraph covers one T cell receptor (beta chain) sequence. It was about 10^5 TCR templates that were assayed per sample. Here immunoSEQ multiplex PCR was the method, and the copy in TCRdb shows in-frame clones only, minus some. The sample has 99,000 or so clones, roughly 94% seen once. Germline-derived CDR1 and CDR2 are MNHEY and SVGAGI. V was pared by 6 bases and J by 4 bases, with 12 bases between. CDR3 size: 14 residues. The source of the sample is a study of siplizumab effects on memory and regulatory T cells. This chain links TRBV6-5 with TRBJ1-4; maybe TRBD1 (5 bases). The source is a human donor in good health. Specimen: non-Treg CD4+ T cells sorted from blood. The CDR3 is CASSKRQLNEKLFF. In DNA form, the CDR3 reads TGTGCCAGCAGCAAGAGACAGCTTAATGAAAAACTGTTTTTT.